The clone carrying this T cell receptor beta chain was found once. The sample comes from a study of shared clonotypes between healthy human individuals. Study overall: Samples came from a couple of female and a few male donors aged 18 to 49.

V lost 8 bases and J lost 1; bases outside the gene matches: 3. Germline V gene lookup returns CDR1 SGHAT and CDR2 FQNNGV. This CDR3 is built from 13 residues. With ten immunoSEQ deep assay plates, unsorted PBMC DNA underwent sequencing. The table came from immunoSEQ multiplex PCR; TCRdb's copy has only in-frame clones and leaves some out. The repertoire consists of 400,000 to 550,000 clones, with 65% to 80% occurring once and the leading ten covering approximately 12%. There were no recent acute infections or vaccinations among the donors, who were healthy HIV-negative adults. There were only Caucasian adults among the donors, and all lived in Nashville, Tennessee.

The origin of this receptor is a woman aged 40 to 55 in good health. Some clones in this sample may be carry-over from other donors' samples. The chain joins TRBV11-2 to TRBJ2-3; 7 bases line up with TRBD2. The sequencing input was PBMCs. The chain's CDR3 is CASGEGGTDTQYF. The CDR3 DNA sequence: TGTGCCAGCGGGGAGGGCGGCACAGATACGCAGTATTTT. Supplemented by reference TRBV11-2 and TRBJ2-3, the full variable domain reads EAGVAQSPRYKIIEKRQSVAFWCNPISGHATLYWYQQILGQGPKLLIQFQNNGVVDDSQLPKDRFSAERLKGVDSTLKIQPAKLEDSAVYLCASGEGGTDTQYFGPGTRLTVL.